This T cell receptor beta chain was sequenced during a study of prognosis after radiotherapy for stage I lung cancer. About the research overall: Newly diagnosed primary stage I lung tumors occurred in 13 to 15 patients, and oligometastatic NSCLC after surgical resection of the primary tumor occurred in five. There were a handful of patients who developed distant metastases (median about 7 months) after radiotherapy, while around 16 showed no significant progression.

Genomic DNA yielded TCR beta CDR3, amplified by two-round multiplex PCR. Primers (each specific to one TRBV or TRBJ gene) were used in first-round PCR. Second-round PCR relied on universal primers. TCRdb re-analysed the multiplex PCR reads in MiXCR, keeping a single row per CDR3 protein. Of some 14,000 distinct CDR3 sequences in the sample, roughly 31% are singletons; the top ten hold 28%. The germline V gene encodes CDR1 SGHDN and CDR2 FVKESK. The CDR3 contains 14 residues. V was pared by 4 bases and J by 8 bases, with 17 bases between. The clonotype originates from a donor older than 45 with non-small cell lung cancer. The sample consisted of PBMCs, taken before or after stereotactic body radiation therapy (not recorded which). V is TRBV14 and J is TRBJ2-5; D may correspond to TRBD1 or TRBD2 (5 bases each). The CDR3: CASSRRDPISTQYF. As DNA, the CDR3 is TGTGCCAGCAGCCGCCGGGACCCTATAAGCACCCAGTACTTC.